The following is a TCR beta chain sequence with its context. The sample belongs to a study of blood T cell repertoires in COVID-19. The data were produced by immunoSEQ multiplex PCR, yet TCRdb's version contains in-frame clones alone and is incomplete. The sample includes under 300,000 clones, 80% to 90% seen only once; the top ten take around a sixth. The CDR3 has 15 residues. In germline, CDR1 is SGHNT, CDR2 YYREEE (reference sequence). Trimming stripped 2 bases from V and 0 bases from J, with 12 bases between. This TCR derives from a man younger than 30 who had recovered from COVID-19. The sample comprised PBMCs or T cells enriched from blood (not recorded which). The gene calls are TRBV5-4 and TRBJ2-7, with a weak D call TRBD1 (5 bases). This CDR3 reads CASSFSFDSSYEQYF. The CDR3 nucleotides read TGTGCCAGCAGCTTTTCCTTTGACAGCTCCTACGAGCAGTACTTC.